Following are 6 T cell receptor beta chains from one sample sequenced in a study of radiotherapy plus CTLA-4 blockade in lung cancer. TCRdb's table, derived via immunoSEQ multiplex PCR, lists solely in-frame clones and lacks some. The sample holds approximately 99,000 clones, 85% to 90% seen once. The input for sequencing was peripheral blood, taken from a patient treated with radiotherapy plus ipilimumab. The receptors come from a human donor with non-small cell lung cancer that progressed on radiotherapy plus ipilimumab.

V is TRBV18 and J is TRBJ1-3; D uncertain. V lost 3 bases, J lost 0 bases, and 6 bases lay in between. The germline V gene encodes CDR1 KGHSH and CDR2 LQKENI. The CDR3 has 14 residues. The CDR3 DNA follows: TGTGCCAGCTCACCCCAGAGCTCTGGAAACACCATATATTTT. Translated: CASSPQSSGNTIYF.

The rearrangement uses TRBV5-1 and TRBJ2-1; 12 nucleotides line up with TRBD2. In germline, CDR1 is SGHRS, CDR2 YFSETQ. V dropped 6 bases and J dropped 0; count of bases not matched to a gene: 16. The CDR3 is 20 amino acids. The chain's CDR3 is CASTDPQGLAGESSYNEQFF. The CDR3 DNA follows: TGCGCCAGCACCGACCCCCAGGGACTAGCGGGCGAAAGCTCCTACAATGAGCAGTTCTTC.

The rearrangement joins TRBV7-8 to TRBJ2-1; the D gene is possibly TRBD1 (5 bases). CDR1 and CDR2 (germline): SGHVS, FQNEAQ. The length of the CDR3 is 13 residues. Deletions cut 4 bases from V and 10 bases from J, with 14 bases between. CDR3 loop: CASSSLGLGEQFF. The CDR3 region has the DNA TGTGCCAGCAGCTCCCTGGGGCTGGGCGAGCAGTTCTTC.

This sequence joins TRBV19 and TRBJ2-7; TRBD2 matches at 8 bases. V was pared by 6 bases and J by 3 bases, with 7 bases of the junction left unmatched. The CDR3 sequence is 14 residues long. Looked up from germline, CDR1 is LNHDA and CDR2 is SQIVND (reference sequence). The CDR3 DNA is TGTGCCAGTAGAGGTAGCGGGGATATCTACGAGCAGTACTTC. It encodes CASRGSGDIYEQYF.

This sequence joins TRBV7-9 and TRBJ1-2; tentative D call: TRBD1 (6 bases). Germline V gene data show CDR1 as SEHNR and CDR2 as FQNEAQ (reference sequence). The V and J ends lost 5 bases and 0 bases respectively, with 13 bases between them. The CDR3 spans 15 residues. The CDR3 loop is CASSHLRTANYGYTF. In nucleotides, the CDR3 is TGTGCCAGCAGCCACCTTCGGACAGCTAACTATGGCTACACCTTC.

This clone occurred a few times. The same CDR3 also results from other DNA sequences found in this sample. The V and J genes are TRBV5-1 and TRBJ2-5, with 14 nucleotides matching TRBD2. CDR3 length: 15 residues. Germline CDR1 SGHRS, CDR2 YFSETQ. The trim removed 0 bases at V and 5 bases at J, leaving 0 bases unmatched. CDR3 region: CASSLGLAGGETQYF. The CDR3 DNA is TGCGCCAGCAGCTTGGGACTAGCGGGGGGGGAGACCCAGTACTTC.